This passage covers 32 T cell receptor beta chains from one sample sequenced in a study of tumor-infiltrating lymphocytes in primary liver carcinoma. Out of unsorted whole blood came the blood RNA, and germline DNA was extracted as well. Production of TCR beta cDNA used 400 to 600 ng total RNA together with a constant-region primer. Each TCR beta library was derived from three nested multiplex PCR rounds that employed slightly modified ARM-PCR. TRBV1-TRBV30 forward primers paired with a C-beta reverse primer drove the first two PCR rounds, approximately 11 cycles each. TCRdb independently ran MiXCR on the multiplex PCR reads; one entry per CDR3 protein. The sample lists a few hundred thousand distinct CDR3 sequences, 50% to 75% seen once, with more than 15% in the top ten. What was sequenced was peripheral blood. These receptors all stem from a woman aged 25-40 years with primary liver carcinoma and hepatitis B virus infection.

Worth noting for this clonotype: At one boundary the junction diverges from the germline segment, which might be a read error. V is TRBV6-5 and J is TRBJ2-1, with 7 bases that match TRBD2. Germline V gives CDR1 MNHEY, CDR2 SVGAGI. The CDR3 is 17 residues long. The CDR3 sequence: CASSYSIWEGRSNELFF. As DNA, the CDR3 is TGTGCCAGCAGTTACTCGATCTGGGAGGGCCGTTCCAATGAGCTGTTCTTC.

This clonotype was counted once. The conserved closing phenylalanine or tryptophan is absent in this CDR3, likely reflecting a read error. The DNA is omitted, as the CDR3 cannot be located on it reliably, and the CDR3 follows TCRdb's listing. The genes are TRBV4-3 and TRBJ2-7; the table's TRBD2 call for D was not verified on the DNA. The CDR3 has 15 residues if both end residues are counted. Germline V gives CDR1 LGHNA, CDR2 YSLEER. This CDR3 reads CASSQGRGNTYEQYS.

The chain uses TRBV7-9 and TRBJ2-1, with no clear D. Germline V CDR1 and CDR2: SEHNR, FQNEAQ (reference sequence). Trimming took off 8 bases at V and 7 bases at J, with 9 bases between the two ends. CDR3 length: 11 amino acids. CDR3 sequence reads: CASEELNEQFF. The CDR3 region has the DNA TGTGCCAGCGAGGAGTTGAATGAGCAGTTCTTC.

This clonotype came up a few times. The gene calls are TRBV4-1 and TRBJ2-1; D may match TRBD1 or TRBD2 (6 bases each). V lost 4 bases and J lost 6, with 16 bases in between. Germline V gives CDR1 MGHRA, CDR2 YSYEKL. This CDR3 is built from 15 residues. CDR3 in DNA: TGCGCCAGCAGCCTAAGGGAAAGGGGGGTCAATGAGCAGTTCTTC. Protein: CASSLRERGVNEQFF.

The rearrangement joins TRBV4-3 to TRBJ2-1; D gene ambiguous. This CDR3 spans 15 amino acids. Germline V gene lookup returns CDR1 LGHNA and CDR2 YSLEER. The V and J ends lost 8 bases and 0 bases respectively, with 14 bases between them. In nucleotides, the CDR3 is TGCGCCAGCGCAAACCTACTGGACTCCTACAATGAGCAGTTCTTC. Amino acids: CASANLLDSYNEQFF.

Regarding this clonotype: Given a much more abundant clone one base away, this may be a read error. The chain carries TRBV29-1 and TRBJ2-3; TRBD1 matches at 8 bases. The junction had 15 bases not matched to a gene; V was cut back by 7 bases and J by 6 bases. This CDR3 is 15 amino acids long. Germline-derived CDR1 and CDR2 are SQVTM and ANQGSEA. The CDR3 DNA reads as TGCAGCGCCTCAATCGGGACAGGACCCGAGGATACGCAGTATTTT. Translated, it gives CSASIGTGPEDTQYF.

The chain carries TRBV6-2 or TRBV6-3 and TRBJ2-6; tentatively, D is TRBD1 (5 bases). Deletions cut 6 bases from V and 0 bases from J, with 9 bases between. Germline-derived CDR1 and CDR2 are MNHEY and SVGEGT. The CDR3 contains 15 residues. The CDR3 is CASSPQGSGANVLTF. CDR3 sequence (DNA): TGTGCCAGCAGCCCTCAGGGCTCTGGGGCCAACGTCCTGACTTTC.

Of note for this clonotype: A much larger clone differs by one base, so this may be a read error. This chain connects TRBV5-6 to TRBJ2-7; 8 bases map to TRBD1. Germline V gene data show CDR1 as SGHDT and CDR2 as YYEEEE. This CDR3 has 16 amino acids. CDR3: CASSPNLDRGSYEQHF. Here the CDR3 DNA reads TGTGCCAGCAGCCCGAACCTCGACAGGGGTTCGTACGAGCAGCACTTC. Using reference TRBV5-6 and TRBJ2-7 for the parts outside the CDR3, the full variable domain is DAGVTQSPTHLIKTRGQQVTLRCSPKSGHDTVSWYQQALGQGPQFIFQYYEEEERQRGNFPDRFSGHQFPNYSSELNVNALLLGDSALYLCASSPNLDRGSYEQHFGPGTRLTVT.

J is TRBJ2-7 and V is TRBV29-1; TRBD2 matches at 10 bases. This CDR3 has 13 residues. The ends lost 7 bases at V and 7 bases at J; junction bases unmatched: 10. CDR1 and CDR2 (germline): SQVTM, ANQGSEA. CDR3 bases: TGCAGCGATCGAGCGGGAGGGGTGGAAGAGCAGTACTTC. Translation: CSDRAGGVEEQYF.

With respect to this clonotype: A much larger clone sits a single nucleotide away, making a read error possible. The V call is TRBV6-1, the J call TRBJ2-4, with D possibly TRBD2 on 6 matching bases. The CDR3 is 13 amino acids. Trimming cost V 6 bases and J 9 bases, with 15 bases left between them. Germline CDR1 MNHNS, CDR2 SASEGT. This CDR3 is CASRGLMRPIQYF. The CDR3 region has the DNA TGTGCCAGCAGAGGACTAATGAGACCCATTCAGTACTTC.

The chain employs TRBV7-9 and TRBJ2-7; either TRBD1 or TRBD2 may supply D (6 bases each). V dropped 5 bases and J dropped 2 bases, with 13 bases sitting between them. The germline V gene encodes CDR1 SEHNR and CDR2 FQNEAQ (reference sequence). CDR3 length: 14 residues. The CDR3 reads CASSLFGGAYEQYF. The CDR3 DNA reads as TGTGCCAGCAGCCTGTTCGGGGGCGCCTACGAGCAGTACTTC. The variable domain in full, with the rest retrieved from reference TRBV7-9 and TRBJ2-7, is DTGVSQNPRHKITKRGQNVTFRCDPISEHNRLYWYRQTLGQGPEFLTYFQNEAQLEKSRLLSDRFSAERPKGSFSTLEIQRTEQGDSAMYLCASSLFGGAYEQYFGPGTRLTVT.

The chain combines TRBV7-9 with TRBJ1-6; D gene unclear. Germline V gives CDR1 SEHNR, CDR2 FQNEAQ (reference sequence). Between the trimmed V and J ends, which lost 2 bases and 11 bases, there was a span of 7 bases. The CDR3 spans 12 residues. The CDR3 spells CASSLYGTPLHF. CDR3 in DNA: TGTGCCAGCAGCTTATATGGAACACCCCTCCACTTT.

The chain joins TRBV11-1 to TRBJ1-2, with unresolved D. The CDR3 consists of 12 residues. Germline V gives CDR1 SGHAT, CDR2 FQDESV (reference sequence). Trimming removed 1 base from V and 10 bases from J, with 10 bases in between. The CDR3 DNA sequence: TGTGCCAGCAGCTTAGGGCCGAGCGACTACACCTTC. Amino acids: CASSLGPSDYTF.

Notes on this clonotype: Without the conserved terminal phenylalanine or tryptophan, this CDR3 likely stems from a read error. The genes are TRBV11-2 and TRBJ1-1; D is unresolved. Germline V gives CDR1 SGHAT, CDR2 FQNNGV. Trimming shortened V by 5 bases and J by 5 bases, and 12 bases separated the two germline ends. The CDR3 runs to 13 residues. The CDR3 DNA reads TGTGCCAGCAGCACCCGTGCCGGGACTGAAGCTTTCCTT. Translation gives CASSTRAGTEAFL.

The sample holds one count of this clonotype. This may arise from a read error, as a much more abundant clone is one base away. The V and J genes are TRBV10-3 and TRBJ2-3; 12 bases fit TRBD2. The CDR3 spans 16 residues. Germline V gene lookup returns CDR1 ENHRY and CDR2 SYGVKD. CDR3 region: CATRGLAGEHPNEQSF. The CDR3 DNA sequence: TGTGCCACCCGGGGACTAGCGGGTGAACACCCAAATGAGCAGTCCTTC.

About this clonotype itself: Since a much larger clone is just one base distant, this may be a read error. V is TRBV29-1 and J is TRBJ1-5; 8 bases are shared with TRBD1. CDR3 length: 13 residues. The germline V gene has CDR1 SQVTM and CDR2 ANQGSEA. CDR3 nucleotides: TGCGGCGTTGGTCAGGGGGCACGTCAGCCCCAGCATTTT. Its translation is CGVGQGARQPQHF. Looking up the rest from reference TRBV29-1 and TRBJ1-5 gives the full variable domain: SAVISQKPSRDICQRGTSLTIQCQVDSQVTMMFWYRQQPGQSLTLIATANQGSEATYESGFVIDKFPISRPNLTFSTLTVSNMSPEDSSIYLCGVGQGARQPQHFGDGTRLSIL.

The table lists this clonotype with a few counts. One end of the junction is discordant with germline, which a read error may explain. The V call is TRBV11-2, the J call TRBJ1-1; a weak D match, TRBD1 (6 bases). CDR1 is SGHAT, CDR2 FQNNGV, per germline. This CDR3 has 14 residues. The CDR3 region is CASSHAGAYTEAFF. The CDR3 DNA is TGCGCCAGCAGCCACGCAGGGGCTTACACTGAAGCTTTCTTT.

The chain recombines TRBV12-3 or TRBV12-4 with TRBJ1-5; D may be TRBD1 (6 bases). CDR3 size: 16 residues. Trimming removed 8 bases from V and 0 bases from J, with 17 bases in between. The CDR3 DNA reads as TGTGCCAGCTCCCACTGCAGGGGATATAGCAATCAGCCCCAGCATTTT. This codes for CASSHCRGYSNQPQHF.

Points on this clonotype: Without the conserved terminal phenylalanine or tryptophan, this CDR3 likely stems from a read error. The chain employs TRBV6-5 and TRBJ2-1; 10 bases line up with TRBD2. Losses at the gene ends were 6 bases for V and 3 bases for J; bases not matched to a gene: 8. The CDR3 contains 16 residues. CDR1 and CDR2 (germline): MNHEY, SVGAGI. CDR3 in DNA: TGTGCCAGCAGGGCCACTGGGACTAGCGACTACAATGAGCAGTTCCTC. It is translated as CASRATGTSDYNEQFL.

The chain links TRBV30 to TRBJ2-1; D remains ambiguous. This CDR3 contains 12 residues. V dropped 1 base and J dropped 9 bases, with 10 bases sitting between them. Germline assignment: CDR1 GTSNPN and CDR2 SVGIG (reference sequence). DNA for the CDR3: TGTGCCTGGAGTGAGGCTGTCAGTGAGCAGTTCTTC. The encoded protein is CAWSEAVSEQFF.

In regard to this clonotype: At one end the junction does not follow the germline gene, possibly because of a read error. This chain links TRBV11-2 with TRBJ2-5; TRBD1 matches at 7 bases. CDR3 length equals 14 residues. Germline CDR1 reads SGHAT; CDR2 reads FQNNGV. The CDR3 nucleotides are TGTGGCAGCTGCTTGTCAGGGGGCCAAGAGACCCAGTACTTC. It is translated as CGSCLSGGQETQYF.

This clonotype is a singleton in its sample. Since a much larger clone is just one base distant, this may be a read error. V is TRBV12-5 and J is TRBJ1-4; D possibly corresponds to TRBD1 (6 bases). Germline CDR1 is LGHNT and CDR2 is FRNRAP. Trimming pared 7 bases from V and 5 bases from J, leaving 17 bases between. The CDR3 length is 15 residues. The DNA for the CDR3 is TGTGCTAGTGCCCGAAGTGGGGGCTCCAATGAAAAACTGTTTTTT. This gives the protein CASARSGGSNEKLFF.

About this clonotype itself: A much larger clone is a single base away; this may be a read error. The V and J genes are TRBV12-3 or TRBV12-4 and TRBJ2-1, with TRBD2 matching 9 bases. The trim removed 7 bases at V and 1 base at J, leaving 8 bases unmatched. The CDR3 contains 16 residues. Here the CDR3 DNA reads TGTGCCAGCAATCCACCGGGACTAGCATCCTACAATGAGCAGTTCTTC. This translates into CASNPPGLASYNEQFF.

This clonotype was seen a few times. The V gene is TRBV11-1, the J gene TRBJ2-1; D is perhaps TRBD1 or TRBD2 (5 bases each). The CDR3 runs to 16 residues. The V gene's germline CDR1 is SGHAT and CDR2 FQDESV (reference sequence). Trimming pared 2 bases from V and 0 bases from J, leaving 11 bases between. This CDR3 is CASSLRGRASYNEQFF. CDR3 bases: TGTGCCAGCAGCTTACGGGGCAGGGCCTCCTACAATGAGCAGTTCTTC.

This clonotype came up a few times. A much larger clonotype is one base distant, so this may be a read error. The chain has TRBV4-2 and TRBJ2-2; perhaps D is TRBD1 or TRBD2 (5 bases each). Per germline, CDR1 LGHNA and CDR2 YNFKEQ. The CDR3 covers 16 residues. The CDR3 is CASSQEGTKNTRELFF. The CDR3 DNA reads as TGTGCCAGCAGCCAAGAGGGGACCAAGAACACCAGGGAGCTGTTTTTT.

The gene calls are TRBV11-2 and TRBJ2-7; 12 bases agree with TRBD1. Germline loops: CDR1 SGHAT, CDR2 FQNNGV. Germline trimming cut 7 bases from V and 10 bases from J; bases unmatched to any gene: 20. The CDR3 sequence is 17 residues long. The CDR3 loop is CASNSLLAGTGGSEQYF. CDR3 bases: TGTGCCAGCAACTCCCTCCTAGCCGGGACAGGGGGCTCCGAACAGTACTTC.

This clonotype came up a few times. V is TRBV7-8 and J is TRBJ2-5; D ambiguous. This CDR3 has 12 residues. V gave up 5 bases and J gave up 4 bases, with 8 bases separating them. Germline loops: CDR1 SGHVS, CDR2 FQNEAQ. The CDR3: CASSARLETQYF. In DNA form, the CDR3 reads TGTGCCAGCAGCGCCCGCTTAGAGACCCAGTACTTC.

For this clonotype: One junction end disagrees with the germline gene, perhaps due to a read error. The chain uses TRBV11-3 and TRBJ2-1; no clear D gene. The CDR3 consists of 15 residues. Germline values: CDR1 SGHNT, CDR2 YENEEA. CDR3 sequence reads: CVSSPGSSSYNEQFF. The CDR3 DNA sequence: TGTGTCAGCAGTCCCGGGTCAAGCTCCTACAATGAGCAGTTCTTC.

As concerns this clonotype: This CDR3 fails to terminate in the conserved phenylalanine or tryptophan, so it likely reflects a read error. This chain connects TRBV5-8 to TRBJ1-4; D not resolved. The CDR3 loop spans 14 amino acids. Trimming removed 4 bases from V and 7 bases from J, with 14 bases in between. The germline V gene encodes CDR1 SGHTS and CDR2 YDEGEE. This CDR3 reads CASSLRLGSEKLFL. For the CDR3, the DNA is TGTGCCAGCAGCCTGAGACTGGGCAGTGAAAAACTGTTTTTA.

This clonotype appeared many times. This chain links TRBV6-5 with TRBJ2-1; D is unresolved. The CDR3 loop spans 14 amino acids. In germline, CDR1 is MNHEY, CDR2 SVGAGI. Trimming took off 0 bases at V and 8 bases at J, with 11 bases between the two ends. CDR3 protein: CASSYSKGRYEQFF. The DNA for the CDR3 is TGTGCCAGCAGTTACTCGAAGGGTAGATATGAGCAGTTCTTC.

About this clonotype itself: The final CDR3 position lacks the conserved phenylalanine or tryptophan, pointing to a likely read error. The rearrangement joins TRBV5-6 to TRBJ2-3; D might be TRBD2 (6 bases). The CDR3 sequence is 14 residues long. Germline V gives CDR1 SGHDT, CDR2 YYEEEE. The CDR3 coding sequence is TGTGCCGGCAGCCTATCGGGAGTGCCAGATACGCAGTATCTT. It encodes CAGSLSGVPDTQYL.

This clonotype was seen many times. The V and J genes are TRBV11-2 and TRBJ1-1; D call uncertain. V lost 0 bases to trimming and J lost 8 bases, with 10 bases between them. CDR3 length: 13 residues. Germline values: CDR1 SGHAT, CDR2 FQNNGV. The CDR3 here is CASSLEVWTEAFF. The DNA for the CDR3 is TGTGCCAGCAGCTTAGAGGTCTGGACCGAAGCTTTCTTT.